Below, one T cell receptor beta chain is given with its context. The sample originates from a study of T cells after yellow fever vaccination. There are 15 residues in the CDR3. CDR1 is SGHKS and CDR2 is YYEKEE in the germline V gene (reference sequence). V lost 3 bases, J lost 4 bases, and 6 bases stayed unmatched. TCRdb ran MiXCR on the 5' RACE reads and lists one entry per CDR3 protein. The table records around 550,000 distinct CDR3 sequences, about 19% of them present only once. This specimen consisted of PBMCs, obtained 15 days after the yellow fever booster vaccination. The chain joins TRBV5-5 to TRBJ2-3; 9 nucleotides agree with TRBD2. The sequence was obtained from a man between 25 and 39 years old who received the YFV17D yellow fever vaccine. CDR3 region: CASSSSGTRPDTQYF. As DNA, the CDR3 is TGTGCCAGCAGCTCTAGCGGGACCCGGCCAGATACGCAGTATTTT.